These 26 T cell receptor beta chains came from one sample sequenced in a study of chemoradiotherapy in HPV16-positive cancers. Libraries were prepared by immunoSEQ multiplex PCR; TCRdb keeps only in-frame clonotypes and omits some of them. This table has some 14,000 clones, roughly 69% appearing once. This specimen was acquired from a patient who underwent chemoradiotherapy. These receptors were collected from a human donor with HPV-associated anogenital cancer.

The chain is built from TRBV10-3 and TRBJ1-6, with D maybe TRBD1 (5 bases). The germline V and J ends were trimmed by 0 bases and 6 bases, with 9 bases remaining between them. Germline V CDR1 and CDR2: ENHRY, SYGVKD. This CDR3 has 15 residues. In DNA form, the CDR3 reads TGTGCCATCAGTGAGTCCCAGGGCGTTAATTCACCCCTCCACTTT. Its protein product is CAISESQGVNSPLHF.

This clone turned up a few times. V and J are TRBV6-6 and TRBJ1-5; D is undetermined. V was trimmed by 2 bases and J by 1 base, leaving 9 bases between them. The CDR3 runs to 15 residues. Germline CDR1 and CDR2: MNHNY and SVGAGI (reference sequence). CDR3 nucleotide sequence: TGTGCCAGCAGTTACCTGGGTTTCAGCAATCAGCCCCAGCATTTT. Translating gives CASSYLGFSNQPQHF.

The chain recombines TRBV6-1 with TRBJ1-2; the match to TRBD1 covers 7 bases. The CDR3 has 14 amino acids. After removal of 5 bases from V and 4 bases from J, the junction contained 7 bases not matched to a gene. Germline CDR1 MNHNS, CDR2 SASEGT. The DNA for the CDR3 is TGTGCCAGCAGTCGGGGACAGTCCATCTATGGCTACACCTTC. This sequence encodes CASSRGQSIYGYTF.

This clone was detected a few times. The chain couples TRBV7-2 to TRBJ2-3; D tentatively reads TRBD1 or TRBD2 (5 bases each). The CDR3 loop spans 14 amino acids. The V gene's germline CDR1 is SGHTA and CDR2 FQGNSA. With 1 base removed from V and 6 bases from J, the gap between germline ends came to 11 bases. The CDR3 sequence: CASSLVAGTDTQYF. Here the CDR3 DNA reads TGTGCCAGCAGCTTAGTCGCAGGGACCGATACGCAGTATTTT.

This clone was seen only a few times. The V and J genes are TRBV5-1 and TRBJ2-2; D tentatively reads TRBD1 or TRBD2 (5 bases each). The CDR3 sequence is 14 residues long. Germline CDR1 and CDR2: SGHRS and YFSETQ. Trimming cost V 4 bases and J 8 bases, with 15 bases left between them. The CDR3 here is CASSPNPGRGELFF. The CDR3 region has the DNA TGCGCCAGCAGCCCGAACCCGGGACGGGGGGAGCTGTTTTTT. The variable domain in full, with the rest retrieved from reference TRBV5-1 and TRBJ2-2, is KAGVTQTPRYLIKTRGQQVTLSCSPISGHRSVSWYQQTPGQGLQFLFEYFSETQRNKGNFPGRFSGRQFSNSRSEMNVSTLELGDSALYLCASSPNPGRGELFFGEGSRLTVL.

V is TRBV6-1 and J is TRBJ1-5; the D is unclear. The CDR3 length is 15 residues. Germline V lookup: CDR1 MNHNS, CDR2 SASEGT. V dropped 6 bases and J dropped 0 bases, with 12 bases sitting between them. CDR3 in DNA: TGTGCCAGCAGAGTCTCGGCGGATAGCAATCAGCCCCAGCATTTT. This sequence encodes CASRVSADSNQPQHF.

The J gene is TRBJ1-2, the V gene TRBV4-2; D call uncertain. The germline V gene has CDR1 LGHNA and CDR2 YNFKEQ. Trimming cost V 0 bases and J 2 bases, with 10 bases left between them. The length of the CDR3 is 15 residues. CDR3 sequence (DNA): TGTGCCAGCAGCCAAGATCGCAATTCCAACTATGGCTACACCTTC. Its translation: CASSQDRNSNYGYTF.

The CDR3 loop is CASSSTDRNTGELFF. The CDR3 bases are TGCGCCAGCAGCTCCACAGATCGAAACACCGGGGAGCTGTTTTTT. This rearrangement joins TRBV5-1 to TRBJ2-2; D ambiguous. The germline gives CDR1 SGHRS, CDR2 YFSETQ. The CDR3 is made up of 15 amino acids. V lost 3 bases to trimming and J lost 2 bases, with 11 bases between them.

This chain joins TRBV2 and TRBJ2-7; no clear D gene. The CDR3 consists of 13 residues. Trimming shortened V by 3 bases and J by 11 bases, and 17 bases separated the two germline ends. Germline CDR1 reads SNHLY; CDR2 reads FYNNEI. CDR3 in DNA: TGTGCCAGCAGTGATTCCCGTGAAGGGAAGAAGTACTTC. Protein: CASSDSREGKKYF.

This rearrangement joins TRBV5-4 to TRBJ1-1; D perhaps matches TRBD1 (5 bases). The V gene's germline CDR1 is SGHNT and CDR2 YYREEE (reference sequence). V was shortened by 4 bases and J by 4 bases, with 14 bases between the two germline ends. The CDR3 extends over 14 amino acids. CDR3 bases: TGTGCCAGCAGCCCGGTAGGGGATGGCACTGAAGCTTTCTTT. Translated, it gives CASSPVGDGTEAFF.

The chain couples TRBV27 to TRBJ2-7; no clear D gene. CDR1 is MNHEY and CDR2 is SMNVEV in the germline V gene (reference sequence). This CDR3 region has 12 residues. V lost 4 bases, J lost 6 bases, and 10 bases lay in between. DNA of the CDR3: TGTGCCAGCAGTTCCGGAGCAGCCGAGCAGTACTTC. This codes for CASSSGAAEQYF.

A single count supports this clone. The rearrangement links TRBV6-6 to TRBJ1-4, with D hard to call. Looked up from germline, CDR1 is MNHNY and CDR2 is SVGAGI (reference sequence). The CDR3 loop spans 14 amino acids. Trimming took off 8 bases at V and 1 base at J, with 11 bases between the two ends. In nucleotides, the CDR3 is TGTGCCAGCCTAAAGGATTTAACTAATGAAAAACTGTTTTTT. This encodes CASLKDLTNEKLFF.

As DNA, the CDR3 is TGTGCCATCAGTGAGCTACTGTCGGGGGGGGCTGGCACAGATACGCAGTATTTT. Translated, it gives CAISELLSGGAGTDTQYF. This chain connects TRBV10-3 to TRBJ2-3; 8 nucleotides match TRBD2. Losses at the gene ends were 2 bases for V and 1 base for J; bases not matched to a gene: 11. This CDR3 is 18 amino acids long. Germline CDR1 reads ENHRY; CDR2 reads SYGVKD.

The chain combines TRBV6-5 with TRBJ1-2, with D possibly TRBD1 on 6 matching bases. The CDR3 has 15 amino acids. Per germline, CDR1 MNHEY and CDR2 SVGAGI. V was cut by 2 bases and J by 7 bases, with 17 bases left in between. DNA for the CDR3: TGTGCCAGCAGTTACCTCGGGGGGCGGGCTACTGGCTACACCTTC. It translates to CASSYLGGRATGYTF.

This clone was observed a handful of times. J is TRBJ1-2 and V is TRBV27, with D unresolved. Germline V gives CDR1 MNHEY, CDR2 SMNVEV (reference sequence). V lost 5 bases to trimming and J lost 5 bases, with 15 bases between them. CDR3 length equals 14 residues. The CDR3 region has the DNA TGTGCCAGCAGTCCCGATAACTCGGGATATGGCTACACCTTC. It yields the protein CASSPDNSGYGYTF.

The J gene is TRBJ2-7, the V gene TRBV19; D tentatively fits TRBD1 or TRBD2 (6 bases each). There are 14 residues in the CDR3. V lost 5 bases and J lost 2, with 13 bases in between. The V gene's germline CDR1 is LNHDA and CDR2 SQIVND (reference sequence). CDR3 coding DNA: TGTGCCAGTAGTCCTCAGGGGAGGCCCTACGAGCAGTACTTC. Translated: CASSPQGRPYEQYF.

This chain connects TRBV2 to TRBJ2-3; 12 nucleotides agree with TRBD2. This CDR3 has 14 residues. Germline CDR1 and CDR2: SNHLY and FYNNEI. V lost 7 bases to trimming and J lost 3 bases; unmatched junction nucleotides: 2. The CDR3 nucleotides read TGTGCCAGCAACCTAGCGGGGGGGACAGATACGCAGTATTTT. This sequence encodes CASNLAGGTDTQYF.

J is TRBJ1-3 and V is TRBV2; the D is unclear. CDR1 and CDR2 (germline): SNHLY, FYNNEI. The CDR3 sequence is 15 residues long. Trimming shortened V by 5 bases and J by 4 bases, and 15 bases separated the two germline ends. CDR3 residues: CASSPSGFGGNTIYF. CDR3 bases: TGTGCCAGCAGTCCCAGTGGTTTCGGGGGAAACACCATATATTTT. Full variable domain (outside the CDR3, taken from reference TRBV2 and TRBJ1-3): EPEVTQTPSHQVTQMGQEVILRCVPISNHLYFYWYRQILGQKVEFLVSFYNNEISEKSEIFDDQFSVERPDGSNFTLKIRSTKLEDSAMYFCASSPSGFGGNTIYFGEGSWLTVV.

The rearrangement links TRBV5-6 to TRBJ2-7; D could derive from TRBD1 or TRBD2 (6 bases each). V was trimmed by 1 base and J by 6 bases, leaving 14 bases between them. CDR1 is SGHDT, CDR2 YYEEEE, per germline. The length of the CDR3 is 14 residues. The CDR3 bases are TGTGCCAGCAGCTTGCGTCCCAAGGGGGGCGAGCAGTACTTC. It specifies CASSLRPKGGEQYF.

This clone has just a few counts. The chain joins TRBV12-5 to TRBJ1-2; the D is unclear. Trimming removed 2 bases from V and 0 bases from J, with 16 bases in between. The germline V gene encodes CDR1 LGHNT and CDR2 FRNRAP. The CDR3 contains 17 residues. In DNA form, the CDR3 reads TGTGCTAGTGGTTTGATCGTGACGGCCCCCCCTAACTATGGCTACACCTTC. It yields the protein CASGLIVTAPPNYGYTF.

The chain couples TRBV6-1 to TRBJ1-1, with D possibly being TRBD1 (5 bases). Germline lookup yields CDR1 MNHNS and CDR2 SASEGT. The CDR3 totals 11 residues. The V gene lost 6 bases and the J gene lost 6 bases, with 8 bases spanning the gap. The CDR3, as DNA: TGTGCCAGCAGCCGGGGGTCTGAAGCTTTCTTT. Protein sequence: CASSRGSEAFF.

V gene TRBV28 combines with J gene TRBJ2-5; D gene ambiguous. CDR1 and CDR2 from the germline V gene are MDHEN and SYDVKM. The length of the CDR3 is 10 residues. V lost 5 bases and J lost 5, with 3 bases in between. CDR3 in amino acids: CASSDETQYF. The CDR3 DNA reads TGTGCCAGCAGTGATGAGACCCAGTACTTC.

The V call is TRBV19, the J call TRBJ1-4; 9 nucleotides align to TRBD1. From germline, CDR1 is LNHDA and CDR2 SQIVND (reference sequence). This CDR3 has 14 residues. The J segment lost 7 bases and the V segment lost 3 bases, leaving 3 bases of the junction unmatched. This CDR3 is CASSMQGQGEKLFF. CDR3 DNA sequence: TGTGCCAGTAGTATGCAGGGACAGGGTGAAAAACTGTTTTTT.

By sample fraction, this clone is medium-sized (0.01 to 0.1%). The chain has TRBV4-2 and TRBJ2-7; 11 nucleotides match TRBD2. The CDR3 length is 15 residues. V was clipped by 0 bases and J by 6 bases; unmatched bases: 4. CDR1 is LGHNA and CDR2 is YNFKEQ in the germline V gene. The CDR3 spells CASSQEASGGSEQYF. CDR3 nucleotides: TGTGCCAGCAGCCAAGAGGCTAGCGGGGGGAGCGAGCAGTACTTC.

This clone came up a few times. This sequence joins TRBV4-1 and TRBJ1-5; the D gene is possibly TRBD1 (5 bases). V was trimmed by 0 bases and J by 4 bases, leaving 10 bases between them. The germline CDR1 and CDR2 sequences are MGHRA and YSYEKL. The CDR3 has 15 amino acids. The CDR3 sequence is CASSQDGGGNQPQHF. In DNA form, the CDR3 reads TGCGCCAGCAGCCAAGATGGCGGGGGTAATCAGCCCCAGCATTTT.

The chain employs TRBV2 and TRBJ1-1; 8 nucleotides agree with TRBD1. CDR3 size: 16 residues. CDR1 and CDR2 from the germline V gene are SNHLY and FYNNEI. J lost 5 bases, V lost 2 bases, and 10 bases had no gene match. CDR3 region: CASSERLGRGLTEAFF. Written as DNA, the CDR3 is TGTGCCAGCAGTGAAAGATTGGGCAGGGGGCTGACTGAAGCTTTCTTT.